Each of the 31 T cell receptor beta chains below was sequenced from the same sample in a study of breast tumors, draining lymph nodes, adjacent tissues. Samples came from axillary lymph nodes draining the breast cancer. In TCRdb, the multiplex PCR reads were re-called with MiXCR into one record per CDR3 protein. The table records some 120,000 distinct CDR3 sequences, approximately 20% of them present only once. The sequenced sample was axillary lymph node tissue. These receptors were obtained from a female donor with breast cancer. Some clones in this sample may be carry-over from other donors' samples.

This clonotype was seen a few times. The chain joins TRBV3-1 to TRBJ1-4, with D perhaps TRBD1 (5 bases). The germline V gene encodes CDR1 LGHDT and CDR2 YNNKEL (reference sequence). V lost 4 bases and J lost 2, with 11 bases in between. The CDR3 spans 15 residues. The chain's CDR3 is CASSPPGVTNEKLFF. The CDR3 DNA reads TGTGCCAGCAGCCCGCCGGGGGTCACTAATGAAAAACTGTTTTTT.

This clonotype has just a few counts. The gene calls are TRBV16 and TRBJ2-5; D unresolved. V lost 2 bases and J 2 bases, leaving 9 bases between the germline ends. The CDR3 sequence is 14 residues long. The germline CDR1 and CDR2 sequences are KGHSY and FQNENV. The CDR3: CASSQEGYQETQYF. The CDR3 region has the DNA TGTGCCAGCAGCCAAGAAGGGTATCAAGAGACCCAGTACTTC.

In the case of this clonotype: A much bigger clone sits one base away, suggesting this may be a read error. Since no conserved phenylalanine or tryptophan closes the CDR3, a read error is the likely cause. The V gene is TRBV5-1, the J gene TRBJ2-2; D is possibly TRBD1 or TRBD2 (6 bases each). Trimming pared 0 bases from V and 5 bases from J, leaving 11 bases between. Germline V gene lookup returns CDR1 SGHRS and CDR2 YFSETQ. The CDR3 loop spans 15 amino acids. The CDR3 is CASSLEGGRTGELFS. For the CDR3, the DNA is TGCGCCAGCAGCTTGGAAGGGGGGCGAACCGGGGAGCTGTTTTCT.

This clonotype has more than one count but fewer than ten. This sequence joins TRBV13 and TRBJ1-5, with D possibly matching TRBD1 (5 bases). V was trimmed by 5 bases and J by 1 base, leaving 12 bases between them. In germline, CDR1 is PRHDT, CDR2 FYEKMQ (reference sequence). The CDR3 runs 15 residues. The CDR3 nucleotides read TGTGCCAGCAGCCTCGTCCGGGACAGCAATCAGCCCCAGCATTTT. It yields the protein CASSLVRDSNQPQHF.

There are many counts of this clonotype. The genes are TRBV7-6 and TRBJ1-6; D call uncertain. The CDR3 extends over 13 amino acids. The V and J ends lost 4 bases and 7 bases respectively, with 8 bases between them. CDR1 is SGHVS, CDR2 FNYEAQ, per germline. CDR3 sequence (DNA): TGTGCCAGCAGCTCCGACCCGAATTCACCCCTCCACTTT. Protein sequence: CASSSDPNSPLHF.

In regard to this clonotype: This may stem from a read error, because a much larger clone lies one nucleotide away. J is TRBJ2-2 and V is TRBV5-1, with D possibly TRBD1 on 6 matching bases. The germline gives CDR1 SGHRS, CDR2 YFSETQ. The CDR3 loop spans 14 amino acids. CDR3 sequence reads: CVSSPGTHTGELFF. The CDR3, as DNA: TGCGTCAGCAGCCCTGGGACACACACCGGGGAGCTGTTTTTT.

In its sample, this clonotype was seen many times. This chain links TRBV20-1 with TRBJ1-5; D is unclear. Trimming shortened V by 6 bases and J by 12 bases, and 21 bases separated the two germline ends. CDR3 length: 13 amino acids. Germline CDR1 reads DFQATT; CDR2 reads SNEGSKA (reference sequence). This CDR3 reads CSARRHTMIHQHF. DNA of the CDR3: TGCAGTGCCAGGAGACACACCATGATTCACCAGCATTTT.

This clonotype was seen repeatedly, ten times or more. The chain recombines TRBV5-1 with TRBJ1-2, with 8 bases fitting TRBD1. CDR1 SGHRS and CDR2 YFSETQ come from the germline V gene. The CDR3 covers 13 residues. The V gene end was trimmed by 4 bases and the J gene end by 8 bases; junction bases not matched to a gene: 7. The CDR3 DNA is TGCGCCAGCAGCCTAGGACAGGGCTGGGGCTACACCTTC. It yields the protein CASSLGQGWGYTF. Filled out from reference TRBV5-1 and TRBJ1-2, the complete variable domain reads KAGVTQTPRYLIKTRGQQVTLSCSPISGHRSVSWYQQTPGQGLQFLFEYFSETQRNKGNFPGRFSGRQFSNSRSEMNVSTLELGDSALYLCASSLGQGWGYTFGSGTRLTVV.

This clonotype was detected ten times or more. The rearrangement joins TRBV20-1 to TRBJ1-6, with 8 bases aligning to TRBD1. Looked up from germline, CDR1 is DFQATT and CDR2 is SNEGSKA (reference sequence). Trimming removed 6 bases from V and 3 bases from J; junction bases left unmatched: 10. The CDR3 consists of 16 residues. The CDR3 region is CSAGPDTGGYNSPLHF. DNA for the CDR3: TGCAGTGCAGGGCCCGATACAGGGGGCTATAATTCACCCCTCCACTTT.

This clonotype was seen repeatedly, ten times or more. The J gene is TRBJ1-2, the V gene TRBV20-1, with 8 bases matching TRBD1. Per the germline V gene, CDR1 is DFQATT and CDR2 is SNEGSKA (reference sequence). Trimming took 0 bases from V and 5 from J; bases not matched to a gene: 2. This CDR3 region has 13 residues. CDR3 protein: CSARDNRGYGYTF. The CDR3 DNA is TGCAGTGCTAGAGATAACAGGGGGTATGGCTACACCTTC.

At least ten counts were recorded for this clonotype. The V and J genes are TRBV6-5 and TRBJ1-2; 7 bases line up with TRBD1. Germline values: CDR1 MNHEY, CDR2 SVGAGI. This CDR3 is built from 13 residues. V lost 6 bases and J lost 6; bases outside the gene matches: 7. Written as DNA, the CDR3 is TGTGCCAGCAGCCTTCGACAGGGTAATGGCTACACCTTC. It is translated as CASSLRQGNGYTF.

This clonotype has a count of ten or more. The gene calls are TRBV20-1 and TRBJ1-5; possible D gene TRBD1, 5 bases. CDR1 DFQATT and CDR2 SNEGSKA come from the germline V gene (reference sequence). The CDR3 is made up of 15 amino acids. V dropped 1 base and J dropped 2 bases, with 12 bases sitting between them. CDR3 coding DNA: TGCAGTGCTAGAGCCAGGGTAATCGGCAATCAGCCCCAGCATTTT. Its protein product is CSARARVIGNQPQHF.

At least ten counts were recorded for this clonotype. The V call is TRBV6-1, the J call TRBJ1-5; D gene unclear. Germline V lookup: CDR1 MNHNS, CDR2 SASEGT. CDR3 length equals 16 residues. Trimming took 3 bases from V and 5 from J, leaving 17 bases between them. CDR3 DNA: TGTGCCAGCAGTGAGGTTCCCAAGAGAGGGCATCAGCCCCAGCATTTT. Protein sequence: CASSEVPKRGHQPQHF.

This clonotype was observed at least ten times. The chain recombines TRBV5-1 with TRBJ2-7; D call uncertain. V lost 2 bases and J 4 bases, leaving 7 bases between the germline ends. Germline V lookup: CDR1 SGHRS, CDR2 YFSETQ. This CDR3 is built from 12 residues. The CDR3 DNA reads as TGCGCCAGCAGCTTTGGCAGTTACGAGCAGTACTTC. Amino acid sequence: CASSFGSYEQYF.

This clonotype was recorded many times. This chain connects TRBV7-2 to TRBJ2-7; the D is unclear. Germline V lookup: CDR1 SGHTA, CDR2 FQGNSA. CDR3 size: 13 residues. The V end was cut by 4 bases, the J end by 6 bases, with 13 bases between. CDR3 nucleotide sequence: TGTGCCAGCAGCTCAAGCGTCGCCGGCGAGCAGTACTTC. Residues: CASSSSVAGEQYF.

Points on this clonotype: The conserved phenylalanine or tryptophan is not found at the CDR3 terminus, so this likely reflects a read error. The chain has TRBV5-5 and TRBJ2-6; weak D call: TRBD1 (6 bases). Germline loops: CDR1 SGHKS, CDR2 YYEKEE (reference sequence). CDR3 length equals 17 residues. V gave up 1 base and J gave up 3 bases, with 14 bases separating them. The CDR3 sequence is CASSLTGSTFGANVLTS. DNA for the CDR3: TGTGCCAGCAGCTTGACAGGGTCTACGTTTGGGGCCAACGTCCTGACTTCC.

This clonotype was found many times. V gene TRBV4-1 combines with J gene TRBJ1-5, with 10 positions matching TRBD1. This CDR3 has 16 amino acids. The V segment lost 4 bases and the J segment 5 bases; nucleotides outside the gene matches: 8. CDR1 and CDR2 from the germline V gene are MGHRA and YSYEKL. The CDR3 nucleotides read TGCGCCAGCAGCCCCCGGACAGGGGGGGTGGATCAGCCCCAGCATTTT. It encodes CASSPRTGGVDQPQHF.

This clonotype was observed at least ten times. V usage is TRBV6-5 and J usage is TRBJ1-2, with 9 nucleotides matching TRBD1. Germline CDR1 reads MNHEY; CDR2 reads SVGAGI. The V segment lost 5 bases and the J segment 13 bases; nucleotides outside the gene matches: 11. CDR3 size: 13 residues. This CDR3 reads CASSARRDRDGTF. The CDR3 DNA reads as TGTGCCAGCAGTGCCCGTCGGGACAGGGATGGCACCTTC.

Notes on this clonotype: A much larger clone sits a single nucleotide away, making a read error possible. This chain connects TRBV3-1 to TRBJ2-1; 9 positions match TRBD1. The CDR3 is 16 residues long. Germline assignment: CDR1 LGHDT and CDR2 YNNKEL (reference sequence). CDR3 sequence reads: CASGQLPGQGSNEQFF. In DNA form, the CDR3 reads TGTGCCAGCGGCCAATTACCGGGACAGGGTAGCAATGAGCAGTTCTTC.

This rearrangement joins TRBV28 to TRBJ2-6; 10 bases agree with TRBD2. Germline CDR1 is MDHEN and CDR2 is SYDVKM. The CDR3 length is 15 residues. V dropped 7 bases and J dropped 1; count of bases not matched to a gene: 1. CDR3 region: CASKAGGSGANVLTF. The CDR3 bases are TGTGCCAGCAAAGCGGGAGGGTCTGGGGCCAACGTCCTGACTTTC. Drawing the rest from reference TRBV28 and TRBJ2-6, the complete variable domain is DVKVTQSSRYLVKRTGEKVFLECVQDMDHENMFWYRQDPGLGLRLIYFSYDVKMKEKGDIPEGYSVSREKKERFSLILESASTNQTSMYLCASKAGGSGANVLTFGAGSRLTVL.

The count of this clonotype is one. A read error may explain this, as a much larger clone is one base away. The CDR3 region has the DNA TGTGCCAGCAGCCAACAGGATTTCTATGGCTACACCTTC. It yields the protein CASSQQDFYGYTF. The chain has TRBV3-1 and TRBJ1-2; D is undetermined. Trimming removed 2 bases from V and 4 bases from J, with 8 bases in between. There are 13 residues in the CDR3. The germline V gene has CDR1 LGHDT and CDR2 YNNKEL (reference sequence).

This clonotype was seen many times. The chain links TRBV7-9 to TRBJ2-1; the D call may be TRBD1 or TRBD2 (5 bases each). This CDR3 is built from 14 residues. The germline V gene has CDR1 SEHNR and CDR2 FQNEAQ (reference sequence). Trimming cost V 5 bases and J 10 bases, with 18 bases left between them. CDR3 DNA: TGTGCCAGCAGCGTAACGGGACCTAAGGGAGAGCAGTTCTTC. Protein sequence: CASSVTGPKGEQFF.

As for this clonotype: It may be a read error: a sequence one base away is much more abundant. The chain recombines TRBV5-1 with TRBJ1-2; TRBD1 agrees at 7 bases. Trimming removed 0 bases from V and 8 bases from J; junction bases left unmatched: 4. Germline CDR1 SGHRS, CDR2 YFSETQ. The CDR3 contains 13 residues. CDR3 residues: CASSLGQGEGYTF. As DNA, the CDR3 is TGCGCCAGCAGCTTGGGACAGGGCGAGGGCTACACCTTC.

This clonotype has ten or more counts. V usage is TRBV6-1 and J usage is TRBJ1-5; maybe TRBD1 (5 bases). The CDR3 has 15 residues. The germline V gene encodes CDR1 MNHNS and CDR2 SASEGT. V lost 0 bases to trimming and J lost 4 bases, with 10 bases between them. Written as DNA, the CDR3 is TGTGCCAGCAGTGAAGCGCTGGGGGGTAATCAGCCCCAGCATTTT. Protein: CASSEALGGNQPQHF.

This rearrangement joins TRBV7-2 to TRBJ2-1; the D is unclear. The CDR3 loop spans 14 amino acids. Between the trimmed V and J ends, which lost 4 bases and 4 bases, there was a span of 11 bases. In germline, CDR1 is SGHTA, CDR2 FQGNSA. The CDR3 sequence is CASSSQTAYNEQFF. CDR3 DNA: TGTGCCAGCAGCTCTCAGACGGCTTACAATGAGCAGTTCTTC.

As to this clonotype: A clone one base away is much larger, so this may be a read error. CDR3: CASSSGQLQEAQYF. In DNA form, the CDR3 reads TGTGCCAGCAGCTCCGGACAGCTCCAAGAGGCCCAGTACTTC. The chain has TRBV5-4 and TRBJ2-5, with D tentatively TRBD1 (6 bases). CDR3 length: 14 amino acids. Germline CDR1 reads SGHNT; CDR2 reads YYREEE (reference sequence).

At least ten counts were recorded for this clonotype. This rearrangement joins TRBV11-2 to TRBJ1-6; 7 bases are a match to TRBD1. The CDR3 is made up of 15 amino acids. CDR1 and CDR2 from the germline V gene are SGHAT and FQNNGV. V trimming: 3 bases; J trimming: 9 bases; junction bases outside the gene matches: 8. The CDR3: CASSFDRVGGSPLHF. The CDR3 DNA sequence: TGTGCCAGCAGCTTCGACAGGGTTGGTGGTTCACCCCTCCACTTT.

As concerns this clonotype: This could be a read error, since a much larger clone is one nucleotide away. This chain links TRBV9 with TRBJ2-1; TRBD2 might be the D (6 bases). Germline CDR1 reads SGDLS; CDR2 reads YYNGEE. This CDR3 is built from 17 residues. Written as DNA, the CDR3 is TGTGCCAGCAGCCCAGACGGGGGTCCGCCCTCCTACAATGAGCAGTCCTTC. It translates to CASSPDGGPPSYNEQSF.

This clonotype was recorded many times. The chain couples TRBV20-1 to TRBJ2-7, with 9 bases matching TRBD1. Germline loops: CDR1 DFQATT, CDR2 SNEGSKA (reference sequence). With 8 bases clipped from V and 5 bases from J, the junction kept 7 bases outside the gene matches. The CDR3 has 12 amino acids. For the CDR3, the DNA is TGCAGTTTTGACAGGGGGAGCAACGAGCAGTACTTC. Translating gives CSFDRGSNEQYF.

This clonotype has ten or more counts. The genes are TRBV9 and TRBJ2-6; a possible D gene is TRBD1 (6 bases). From germline, CDR1 is SGDLS and CDR2 YYNGEE. The V gene lost 3 bases and the J gene lost 0 bases, with 19 bases spanning the gap. The CDR3 extends over 19 amino acids. In nucleotides, the CDR3 is TGTGCCAGCAGCGGTACCCCGGGACAACCTCCCTCTGGGGCCAACGTCCTGACTTTC. Protein product: CASSGTPGQPPSGANVLTF.

Remarks on this clonotype: This may stem from a read error, because a much larger clone lies one nucleotide away. The V and J genes are TRBV2 and TRBJ1-4; D is possibly TRBD1 (6 bases). V lost 5 bases and J lost 5, with 12 bases in between. This CDR3 is 14 amino acids long. Germline values: CDR1 SNHLY, CDR2 FYNNEI. CDR3: CASSSTRGNEKLFF. The CDR3 bases are TGTGCCAGCAGTTCGACAAGGGGGAATGAAAAACTGTTTTTT. The whole variable domain, remainder taken from reference TRBV2 and TRBJ1-4, is EPEVTQTPSHQVTQMGQEVILRCVPISNHLYFYWYRQILGQKVEFLVSFYNNEISEKSEIFDDQFSVERPDGSNFTLKIRSTKLEDSAMYFCASSSTRGNEKLFFGSGTQLSVL.